Each of the 4 T cell receptor beta chains below was sequenced from the same sample in a study of CD4 T cells in relation to SARS-CoV-2 and coronaviruses. Sequencing was performed with immunoSEQ multiplex PCR; in TCRdb, only in-frame clones are kept and a portion is missing. The top ten clones hold 0.14% of a sample with roughly 63,000 clones, about 95% of them seen once. Unexposed donor CD4+ T cells date from about 2011-2018, before the COVID-19 pandemic. The sample consisted of naive CD4+ T cells from PBMCs. As for subset: naive CD4+ T cells isolated by negative enrichment. All receptors derive from a human donor in good health.

The gene calls are TRBV15 and TRBJ2-7; D tentatively reads TRBD1 or TRBD2 (6 bases each). CDR1 and CDR2 (germline): LNHNV, YYDKDF (reference sequence). The CDR3 consists of 15 residues. V was shortened by 0 bases and J by 0 bases, with 9 bases between the two germline ends. DNA of the CDR3: TGTGCCACCAGCAGAGAAAAGGGGGGCTCCTACGAGCAGTACTTC. This sequence encodes CATSREKGGSYEQYF. Using reference TRBV15 and TRBJ2-7 for the parts outside the CDR3, the full variable domain is DAMVIQNPRYQVTQFGKPVTLSCSQTLNHNVMYWYQQKSSQAPKLLFHYYDKDFNNEADTPDNFQSRRPNTSFCFLDIRSPGLGDTAMYLCATSREKGGSYEQYFGPGTRLTVT.

V gene TRBV7-9 combines with J gene TRBJ2-7; 9 nucleotides match TRBD1. CDR3 length equals 17 residues. V lost 2 bases to trimming and J lost 6 bases; unmatched junction nucleotides: 14. CDR1 and CDR2 from the germline V gene are SEHNR and FQNEAQ (reference sequence). CDR3 in DNA: TGTGCCAGCAGCTTATCGGAAATATTGGACAGGGGCTCCGAGCAGTACTTC. Amino acid sequence: CASSLSEILDRGSEQYF.

The V and J genes are TRBV23-1 and TRBJ1-1; TRBD1 might be the D (5 bases). TRBV23-1 is an ORF, with its function uncertain. The CDR3 runs 15 residues. V lost 6 bases and J lost 3, with 17 bases in between. CDR3 region: CASRPLLLGDTEAFF. In DNA form, the CDR3 reads TGCGCCAGCAGACCGCTTCTTTTGGGGGACACTGAAGCTTTCTTT.

V and J are TRBV10-2 and TRBJ2-7; D not resolved. The germline V gene encodes CDR1 WSHSY and CDR2 SAAADI. CDR3 size: 14 residues. The V end lost 3 bases, the J end lost 4 bases, and 13 bases lay between the germline ends. CDR3 nucleotide sequence: TGCGCCAGCAGTGACAACCGCGACCATTACGAGCAGTACTTC. Its translation is CASSDNRDHYEQYF.